There are many counts of the clone carrying this T cell receptor (beta chain). The antigen is not known. The germline CDR1 and CDR2 sequences are SGHRS and YFSETQ. The trim removed 4 bases at V and 6 bases at J, leaving 6 bases unmatched. This CDR3 has 14 residues. Amplified regions were TCR beta CDR3 sequences from RNA transcripts. First-round RT-PCR with HTBI primers amplified the TCR CDR3 region. TCRdb re-derived calls from the multiplex PCR reads in MiXCR, one entry per CDR3 protein. In the table there are roughly 280,000 distinct CDR3 sequences, about a sixth of which are singletons. This record comes from a study of T cells in Graves' hyperthyroidism and ophthalmopathy. Study-level findings and limits: Researchers found most expanded thyroid clonotypes above 0.001 in blood as well.

Individuals with ophthalmopathy presented a Clinical Activity Score of at least 3, a NOSPECS grade of at least 4 and a duration under 3 months. The study excluded patients with uncontrolled infection, other autoimmune disease, pregnancy or lactation. Diagnoses were established using clinical symptoms, serum thyroxine and TRAb, thyroid ultrasound and orbital computed tomography. Material for sequencing was blood. This rearrangement joins TRBV5-1 to TRBJ2-4, with TRBD1 matching 8 bases. This receptor was taken from a woman aged 55 to 70 with Graves' ophthalmopathy. CDR3 sequence reads: CASSRHDRGNIQYF. CDR3 bases: TGCGCCAGCAGCAGGCACGACAGGGGAAACATTCAGTACTTC.